This T cell receptor (beta chain) was obtained from a study of neurological immune-mediated disorders. This clonotype has at least ten counts. Its antigen is unknown. CDR1 DFQATT and CDR2 SNEGSKA come from the germline V gene (reference sequence). The V end lost 5 bases, the J end lost 1 base, and 14 bases lay between the germline ends. CDR3 length: 14 residues. Study-wide results and caveats: Phylogenetic grouping assigned the repertoires of 18 of 34 multiple sclerosis patients to a single cluster of related CDR3 sequences. This cluster may be a repertoire-level signature.

TCRdb independently ran MiXCR on the 5' RACE reads; one entry per CDR3 protein. Seen here are more than 45,000 distinct CDR3 sequences, more than 3% observed once, and the top ten hold roughly 1.5%. Material: PBMCs. The J gene is TRBJ2-5, the V gene TRBV20-1; D may be TRBD1 (6 bases). The receptor was derived from a man aged 25 to 40 with multiple sclerosis. The CDR3 DNA reads TGCAGTGCTTCCAAACAGGGACCCCAAGAGACCCAGTACTTC. It specifies CSASKQGPQETQYF.